Each of the 8 T cell receptor beta chains below was sequenced from the same sample in a study of T cell responses to AZD1222 COVID-19 vaccine. Here immunoSEQ multiplex PCR was the method, and the copy in TCRdb shows in-frame clones only, minus some. Here the sample spans 110,000 to 150,000 clones, about 93% being singletons. The sample in question was peripheral blood, obtained on day 0 of AZD1222 vaccination. The source is an adult in good health.

The rearrangement links TRBV7-9 to TRBJ2-1; D gene ambiguous. Germline values: CDR1 SEHNR, CDR2 FQNEAQ (reference sequence). CDR3 length: 14 residues. V shed 5 bases and J shed 2 bases, with 10 bases lying between them. In DNA, the CDR3 is TGTGCCAGCAGCCCAAAGGACCCCTACAATGAGCAGTTCTTC. It encodes CASSPKDPYNEQFF.

The chain combines TRBV29-1 with TRBJ1-1; 9 bases are shared with TRBD1. With V trimmed by 3 bases and J by 0 bases, 2 bases remained unmatched. CDR1 is SQVTM, CDR2 ANQGSEA, per germline. CDR3 size: 14 residues. The DNA of the CDR3 is TGCAGCGTTGAGGGACAGGGCCTGAACACTGAAGCTTTCTTT. Its translation: CSVEGQGLNTEAFF.

V is TRBV2 and J is TRBJ1-1; D call uncertain. The V end lost 4 bases, the J end lost 4 bases, and 13 bases lay between the germline ends. The CDR3 spans 14 residues. Germline V CDR1 and CDR2: SNHLY, FYNNEI. The DNA of the CDR3 is TGTGCCAGCAGTGTAGCAGGTGAGGGCACTGAAGCTTTCTTT. It is translated as CASSVAGEGTEAFF.

V usage is TRBV5-6 and J usage is TRBJ2-1, with 8 positions matching TRBD2. This CDR3 comprises 14 residues. The ends lost 3 bases at V and 10 bases at J; junction bases unmatched: 9. The germline CDR1 and CDR2 sequences are SGHDT and YYEEEE. The DNA for the CDR3 is TGTGCCAGCAGCTCGTGGGCACTAGCGGCGGAGCAGTTCTTC. This codes for CASSSWALAAEQFF.

The genes are TRBV6-5 and TRBJ1-5, with D maybe TRBD1 (5 bases). Per germline, CDR1 MNHEY and CDR2 SVGAGI. CDR3 length equals 15 residues. V lost 4 bases to trimming and J lost 4 bases, with 14 bases between them. DNA for the CDR3: TGTGCCAGCAGTTTGACATCCTCAGGGAATCAGCCCCAGCATTTT. Amino acid sequence: CASSLTSSGNQPQHF.

V is TRBV5-1 and J is TRBJ1-1, with TRBD1 matching over 10 bases. CDR3 length equals 17 residues. Germline V gene data show CDR1 as SGHRS and CDR2 as YFSETQ. With V trimmed by 5 bases and J by 3 bases, 13 bases remained unmatched. CDR3 in DNA: TGCGCCAGCAGATCTATAGCGGGACAGGGGATCGACACTGAAGCTTTCTTT. Protein: CASRSIAGQGIDTEAFF.

The chain has TRBV2 and TRBJ1-6; no clear D gene. The V end lost 4 bases, the J end lost 4 bases, and 2 bases lay between the germline ends. CDR3 length: 12 amino acids. Germline loops: CDR1 SNHLY, CDR2 FYNNEI. CDR3 region: CASSVYNSPLHF. The CDR3 DNA is TGTGCCAGCAGTGTTTATAATTCACCCCTCCACTTT. Drawing the rest from reference TRBV2 and TRBJ1-6, the complete variable domain is EPEVTQTPSHQVTQMGQEVILRCVPISNHLYFYWYRQILGQKVEFLVSFYNNEISEKSEIFDDQFSVERPDGSNFTLKIRSTKLEDSAMYFCASSVYNSPLHFGNGTRLTVT.

V usage is TRBV11-2 and J usage is TRBJ1-1, with D possibly TRBD1 on 5 matching bases. V was trimmed by 1 base and J by 1 base, leaving 10 bases between them. Germline V lookup: CDR1 SGHAT, CDR2 FQNNGV. This CDR3 has 15 amino acids. CDR3 residues: CASSLVYQGNTEAFF. The DNA for the CDR3 is TGTGCCAGCAGCTTAGTGTATCAGGGGAACACTGAAGCTTTCTTT.